The rows below give T cell receptor beta chains drawn from one sample of a study of T cell responses to AZD1222 COVID-19 vaccine. Sequencing used immunoSEQ multiplex PCR; TCRdb keeps in-frame clones, though not all of them. Seen here are 90,000 to 130,000 clones, about four fifths observed once, and the top ten hold about 9.7%. This specimen was peripheral blood, taken on day 0 of AZD1222 vaccination. Receptor source: an adult in good health. Both conserved end residues are part of each CDR3. A D gene is named only where the DNA matches it firmly. Expanded clones are given a class, and other clones once, few, many or no size at all.

clone_size | d_call | j_call | v_call | cdr3_aa | cdr3_nt
few | TRBD2 | TRBJ2-7 | TRBV20-1 | CSAGRAGQYF | TGCAGTGCCGGGAGGGCTGGGCAGTACTTC
- | TRBD2 | TRBJ2-7 | TRBV5-6 | CASSLASGSSYEQYF | TGTGCCAGCAGCTTGGCTAGCGGGAGCTCCTACGAGCAGTACTTC
- | TRBD1 | TRBJ1-6 | TRBV7-2 | CASSSSGTASPLHF | TGTGCCAGCAGCTCTTCCGGGACAGCCTCACCCCTCCACTTT
- | - | TRBJ2-7 | TRBV18 | CASSPPGAYEQYF | TGTGCCAGCTCACCTCCAGGGGCCTACGAGCAGTACTTC
once | TRBD2 | TRBJ2-3 | TRBV7-9 | CASSNGAGAADTQYF | TGTGCCAGCAGCAACGGCGCGGGAGCAGCAGATACGCAGTATTTT
- | - | TRBJ2-7 | TRBV5-1 | CASSLRLAEPYEQYF | TGCGCCAGCAGCTTGCGGTTAGCGGAGCCCTACGAGCAGTACTTC
- | TRBD2 | TRBJ2-1 | TRBV7-2 | CASSPREAFYNEQFF | TGTGCCAGCAGCCCACGGGAGGCCTTCTACAATGAGCAGTTCTTC
once | - | TRBJ1-2 | TRBV18 | CASSPRQVQDYGYTF | TGTGCCAGCTCACCGAGACAGGTCCAAGACTATGGCTACACCTTC
few | TRBD1 | TRBJ1-2 | TRBV19 | CARIPTGVGNYGYTF | TGTGCCAGAATCCCAACAGGGGTGGGGAACTATGGCTACACCTTC
- | - | TRBJ2-2 | TRBV6-4 | CASSDSEEGGELFF | TGTGCCAGCAGTGACTCTGAAGAGGGCGGGGAGCTGTTTTTT
- | - | TRBJ1-1 | TRBV29-1 | CSTGGGGVRMNTEAFF | TGCAGCACTGGGGGTGGAGGGGTCCGAATGAACACTGAAGCTTTCTTT